The entry that follows covers one T cell receptor beta chain sequence. Clones were read by immunoSEQ multiplex PCR, and TCRdb kept only the in-frame ones, dropping some. The table includes approximately 140,000 clones, 75% to 95% detected once. These data belong to a study of T cell responses to AZD1222 COVID-19 vaccine. CDR3 length: 14 amino acids. Germline CDR1 reads MNHEY; CDR2 reads SMNVEV (reference sequence). Trimming took off 4 bases at V and 1 base at J, with 10 bases between the two ends. V gene TRBV27 combines with J gene TRBJ1-1; D not certain. This material consisted of peripheral blood, taken 28 days after the second dose of the MenACWY control vaccine. The receptor's source is an adult who received the MenACWY meningococcal vaccine as a control. The CDR3 protein is CASSSPTQNTEAFF. The CDR3 DNA reads TGTGCCAGCAGTTCCCCCACCCAGAACACTGAAGCTTTCTTT.